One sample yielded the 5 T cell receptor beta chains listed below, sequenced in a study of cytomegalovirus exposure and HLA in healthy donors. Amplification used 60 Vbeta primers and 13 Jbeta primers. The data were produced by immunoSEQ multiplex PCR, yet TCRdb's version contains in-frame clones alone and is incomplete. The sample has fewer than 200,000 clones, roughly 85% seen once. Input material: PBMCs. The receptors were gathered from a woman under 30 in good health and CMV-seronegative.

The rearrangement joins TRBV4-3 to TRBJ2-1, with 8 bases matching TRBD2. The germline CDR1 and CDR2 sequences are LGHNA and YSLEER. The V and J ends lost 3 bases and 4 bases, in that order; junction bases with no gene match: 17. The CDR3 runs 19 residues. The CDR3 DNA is TGCGCCAGCAGCCACGTCATTCCTGGTAGCGGGACGGTGTACAATGAGCAGTTCTTC. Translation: CASSHVIPGSGTVYNEQFF.

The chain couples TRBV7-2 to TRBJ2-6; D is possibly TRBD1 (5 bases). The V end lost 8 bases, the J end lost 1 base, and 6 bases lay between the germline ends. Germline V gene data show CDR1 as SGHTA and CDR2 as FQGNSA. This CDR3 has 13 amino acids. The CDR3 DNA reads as TGTGCCAGCGGGGCATCTGGGGCCAACGTCCTGACTTTC. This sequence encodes CASGASGANVLTF.

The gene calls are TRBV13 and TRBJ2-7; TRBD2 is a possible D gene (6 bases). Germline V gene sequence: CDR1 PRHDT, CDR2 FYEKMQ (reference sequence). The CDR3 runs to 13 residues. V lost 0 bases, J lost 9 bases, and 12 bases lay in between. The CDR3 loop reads CASSLGAGKVQYF. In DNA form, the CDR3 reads TGTGCCAGCAGCTTAGGGGCGGGAAAGGTGCAGTACTTC.

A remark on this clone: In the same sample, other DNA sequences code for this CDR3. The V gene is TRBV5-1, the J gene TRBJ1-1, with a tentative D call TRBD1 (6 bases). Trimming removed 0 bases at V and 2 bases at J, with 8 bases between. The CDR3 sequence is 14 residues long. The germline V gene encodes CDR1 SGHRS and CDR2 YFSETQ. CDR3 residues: CASSLEGVNTEAFF. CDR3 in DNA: TGCGCCAGCAGCTTGGAGGGGGTCAACACTGAAGCTTTCTTT.

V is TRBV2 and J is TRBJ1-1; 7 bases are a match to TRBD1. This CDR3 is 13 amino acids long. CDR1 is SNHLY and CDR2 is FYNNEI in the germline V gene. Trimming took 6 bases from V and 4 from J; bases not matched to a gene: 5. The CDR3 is CASRRGLVTEAFF. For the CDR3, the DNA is TGTGCCAGCAGGAGGGGGCTGGTCACTGAAGCTTTCTTT. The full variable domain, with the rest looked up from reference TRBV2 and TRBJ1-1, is EPEVTQTPSHQVTQMGQEVILRCVPISNHLYFYWYRQILGQKVEFLVSFYNNEISEKSEIFDDQFSVERPDGSNFTLKIRSTKLEDSAMYFCASRRGLVTEAFFGQGTRLTVV.